The 24 T cell receptor beta chains below were found in one sample sequenced in a study of early T cells in non-severe SARS-CoV-2 infection. TCRdb reprocessed the 5' RACE reads via MiXCR and lists one record per CDR3 protein. Of some 80,000 distinct CDR3 sequences in the sample, approximately 15% were seen once. The sequenced material came from whole blood. These receptors came from an adult who was a healthcare worker with PCR-confirmed SARS-CoV-2 infection or an uninfected control (not recorded which).

The genes are TRBV29-1 and TRBJ2-5, with D maybe TRBD2 (6 bases). Deletions cut 5 bases from V and 5 bases from J, with 9 bases between. Germline CDR1 SQVTM, CDR2 ANQGSEA. The CDR3 extends over 11 amino acids. In DNA, the CDR3 is TGCAGCGTTTACGGGAGCGAGACCCAGTACTTC. Translating it yields CSVYGSETQYF. Filled out from reference TRBV29-1 and TRBJ2-5, the complete variable domain reads SAVISQKPSRDICQRGTSLTIQCQVDSQVTMMFWYRQQPGQSLTLIATANQGSEATYESGFVIDKFPISRPNLTFSTLTVSNMSPEDSSIYLCSVYGSETQYFGPGTRLLVL.

In regard to this clonotype: A single base separates this from a much larger clone, so it may be a read error. V usage is TRBV5-1 and J usage is TRBJ1-5, with 8 positions matching TRBD1. Germline V gene lookup returns CDR1 SGHRS and CDR2 YFSETQ. The CDR3 is 15 amino acids. V trimming: 4 bases; J trimming: 5 bases; junction bases outside the gene matches: 8. The CDR3 sequence: CASSLSDRGDQPQHF. The CDR3 bases are TGCGCCAGCAGCCTCTCCGACAGGGGCGATCAGCCCCAGCATTTT.

This clonotype appeared many times. This chain joins TRBV5-4 and TRBJ2-5; D not resolved. Germline V gene sequence: CDR1 SGHNT, CDR2 YYREEE (reference sequence). The CDR3 runs to 14 residues. Trimming took off 4 bases at V and 5 bases at J, with 15 bases between the two ends. The CDR3 reads CASSPDGPRETQYF. The CDR3 nucleotides read TGTGCCAGCAGCCCGGACGGGCCACGGGAGACCCAGTACTTC.

This clonotype showed up many times. The V gene is TRBV5-4, the J gene TRBJ2-3, with TRBD2 matching over 7 bases. Germline CDR1 and CDR2: SGHNT and YYREEE (reference sequence). The CDR3 runs 14 residues. V trimming: 4 bases; J trimming: 1 base; junction bases outside the gene matches: 3. CDR3 sequence (DNA): TGTGCCAGCAGCGAGGGAGGGGGCACAGATACGCAGTATTTT. Translated: CASSEGGGTDTQYF.

The chain uses TRBV5-1 and TRBJ2-1; the D is unclear. Trimming cost V 3 bases and J 2 bases, with 9 bases left between them. CDR1 and CDR2 from the germline V gene are SGHRS and YFSETQ. CDR3 length: 14 amino acids. CDR3 sequence (DNA): TGCGCCAGCAGCTCGGACGGAGCCTACAATGAGCAGTTCTTC. It encodes CASSSDGAYNEQFF.

This clonotype was detected many times. The chain has TRBV15 and TRBJ1-2; 11 nucleotides agree with TRBD1. The length of the CDR3 is 17 residues. V was pared by 0 bases and J by 7 bases, with 10 bases of the junction left unmatched. Per germline, CDR1 LNHNV and CDR2 YYDKDF (reference sequence). This CDR3 reads CATSRDQLGQGALGYTF. CDR3 in DNA: TGTGCCACCAGCAGAGATCAACTAGGACAGGGGGCGCTTGGCTACACCTTC. The full variable domain, in which reference TRBV15 and TRBJ1-2 provide the parts outside the CDR3, is DAMVIQNPRYQVTQFGKPVTLSCSQTLNHNVMYWYQQKSSQAPKLLFHYYDKDFNNEADTPDNFQSRRPNTSFCFLDIRSPGLGDTAMYLCATSRDQLGQGALGYTFGSGTRLTVV.

This clonotype was found many times. This sequence joins TRBV5-5 and TRBJ1-1; D remains ambiguous. V was pared by 0 bases and J by 1 base, with 10 bases between. The germline CDR1 and CDR2 sequences are SGHKS and YYEKEE (reference sequence). CDR3 length: 15 amino acids. The CDR3 spells CASSLVLTPNTEAFF. The CDR3 region has the DNA TGTGCCAGCAGCTTGGTTTTGACCCCGAACACTGAAGCTTTCTTT.

This clonotype was recorded once. This may be a read error: a much more frequent sequence differs by one nucleotide. The chain has TRBV11-2 and TRBJ2-1, with D perhaps being TRBD1 or TRBD2 (5 bases each). CDR1 and CDR2 (germline): SGHAT, FQNNGV. The CDR3 spans 13 residues. The CDR3 sequence is CVSRWDAGDEQFF. The CDR3, as DNA: TGTGTCAGCCGGTGGGACGCGGGCGATGAGCAGTTCTTC.

Only a few counts were recorded for this clonotype. The chain is built from TRBV11-2 and TRBJ1-1, with D possibly matching TRBD1 (5 bases). CDR1 is SGHAT and CDR2 is FQNNGV in the germline V gene. V gave up 5 bases and J gave up 10 bases, with 17 bases separating them. This CDR3 has 13 residues. CDR3 residues: CASSRYGTDVAFF. CDR3 DNA: TGTGCCAGCAGCCGTTACGGGACGGACGTAGCTTTCTTT.

This clonotype occurred many times. J is TRBJ1-1 and V is TRBV10-3; TRBD1 matches 10 bases. The germline gives CDR1 ENHRY, CDR2 SYGVKD. The trim removed 6 bases at V and 4 bases at J, leaving 5 bases unmatched. CDR3 length: 14 residues. CDR3 region: CAIRGTGDGTEAFF. The CDR3 DNA is TGTGCCATCAGGGGGACAGGGGATGGCACTGAAGCTTTCTTT.

The chain couples TRBV10-3 to TRBJ2-5; no clear D gene. The CDR3 totals 14 residues. Deletions cut 0 bases from V and 2 bases from J, with 7 bases between. Germline lookup yields CDR1 ENHRY and CDR2 SYGVKD. The chain's CDR3 is CAISESTTQETQYF. The CDR3 region has the DNA TGTGCCATCAGTGAGTCGACAACACAAGAGACCCAGTACTTC.

There are a few counts of this clonotype. The J gene is TRBJ1-1, the V gene TRBV2; 7 bases line up with TRBD1. V shed 6 bases, J shed 1 base, and the junction held 11 bases outside the gene matches. The CDR3 totals 16 residues. Germline V lookup: CDR1 SNHLY, CDR2 FYNNEI. For the CDR3, the DNA is TGTGCCAGCAGCAAGAGGACCGGGACAGCGAACACTGAAGCTTTCTTT. This translates into CASSKRTGTANTEAFF.

This chain joins TRBV12-3 or TRBV12-4 and TRBJ1-1; TRBD1 matches 7 bases. The CDR3 has 17 residues. The J segment lost 8 bases and the V segment lost 4 bases, leaving 19 bases of the junction unmatched. CDR3 region: CASSSYPSTGSDSEAFF. In DNA, the CDR3 is TGTGCCAGCAGTTCCTATCCCTCGACAGGGTCAGACTCGGAAGCTTTCTTT.

This clonotype occurred a few times. The rearrangement links TRBV10-3 to TRBJ2-3; 13 positions agree with TRBD2. This CDR3 has 18 amino acids. Per the germline V gene, CDR1 is ENHRY and CDR2 is SYGVKD. V dropped 5 bases and J dropped 2; count of bases not matched to a gene: 10. In DNA, the CDR3 is TGTGCCATCAGTCAAGAGGGACTAGCGGGGTCCTTCACAGATACGCAGTATTTT. Its translation is CAISQEGLAGSFTDTQYF.

This clonotype has ten or more counts. The rearrangement uses TRBV3-1 and TRBJ1-4; the match to TRBD1 covers 12 bases. The CDR3 contains 15 residues. From germline, CDR1 is LGHDT and CDR2 YNNKEL (reference sequence). V was clipped by 5 bases and J by 7 bases; unmatched bases: 5. The DNA for the CDR3 is TGTGCCAGCAGCGAACGGGACAGGGGGCCTGAAAAACTGTTTTTT. Translation gives CASSERDRGPEKLFF.

This clonotype was counted only a few times. J is TRBJ2-2 and V is TRBV5-8; no firm D call. This CDR3 has 18 residues. Germline V gene data show CDR1 as SGHTS and CDR2 as YDEGEE. V lost 2 bases, J lost 5 bases, and 22 bases lay in between. This CDR3 is CASSFYVVAVRPTGELFF. For the CDR3, the DNA is TGTGCCAGCAGCTTCTATGTCGTGGCTGTTCGGCCGACCGGGGAGCTGTTTTTT. Full variable domain (remainder filled in from reference TRBV5-8 and TRBJ2-2): EAGVTQSPTHLIKTRGQQATLRCSPISGHTSVYWYQQALGLGLQFLLWYDEGEERNRGNFPPRFSGRQFPNYSSELNVNALELEDSALYLCASSFYVVAVRPTGELFFGEGSRLTVL.

This clonotype was found many times. The genes are TRBV7-8 and TRBJ2-1; 7 nucleotides align to TRBD2. Germline CDR1 SGHVS, CDR2 FQNEAQ. The CDR3 has 17 residues. V gave up 5 bases and J gave up 1 base; unmatched junction bases: 11. CDR3 protein: CASSSQLSGVSYNEQFF. CDR3 bases: TGTGCCAGCAGCAGCCAGTTAAGCGGGGTTTCCTACAATGAGCAGTTCTTC.

CDR3 sequence reads: CASSPLRAYTGELFF. The DNA for the CDR3 is TGTGCCAGCAGCCCCCTCAGGGCATACACCGGGGAGCTGTTTTTT. The gene calls are TRBV6-2 or TRBV6-3 and TRBJ2-2; tentative D call: TRBD1 (5 bases). Trimming left V 6 bases short and J 3 bases short, with 14 bases between. Germline V gene data show CDR1 as MNHEY and CDR2 as SVGEGT. The CDR3 length is 15 residues.

In its sample, this clonotype was seen many times. The chain links TRBV7-9 to TRBJ1-2; D gene ambiguous. CDR1 and CDR2 (germline): SEHNR, FQNEAQ (reference sequence). The CDR3 totals 13 residues. V was cut by 11 bases and J by 0 bases, with 13 bases left in between. Written as DNA, the CDR3 is TGTGCCGGAGCGGTGGAAGCTAACTATGGCTACACCTTC. Translating gives CAGAVEANYGYTF.

Only a few counts were recorded for this clonotype. The chain couples TRBV29-1 to TRBJ1-1, with a tentative D call TRBD1 (5 bases). This CDR3 region has 15 residues. Per the germline V gene, CDR1 is SQVTM and CDR2 is ANQGSEA. Trimming removed 7 bases from V and 1 base from J, with 19 bases in between. The CDR3 reads CSGGALGAGNTEAFF. The CDR3 nucleotides are TGCAGCGGTGGGGCTTTGGGCGCGGGGAACACTGAAGCTTTCTTT. Variable domain in full (rest from reference TRBV29-1 and TRBJ1-1): SAVISQKPSRDICQRGTSLTIQCQVDSQVTMMFWYRQQPGQSLTLIATANQGSEATYESGFVIDKFPISRPNLTFSTLTVSNMSPEDSSIYLCSGGALGAGNTEAFFGQGTRLTVV.

In its sample, this clonotype was seen a few times. The rearrangement links TRBV19 to TRBJ2-3, with TRBD2 matching over 9 bases. The CDR3 loop spans 15 amino acids. The trim removed 4 bases at V and 7 bases at J, leaving 9 bases unmatched. The V gene's germline CDR1 is LNHDA and CDR2 SQIVND (reference sequence). CDR3 nucleotide sequence: TGTGCCAGTAGTACGGCTAGCGGGGTCGGGAATACGCAGTATTTT. This sequence encodes CASSTASGVGNTQYF.

By frequency in the sample, this clonotype is medium-sized. The chain employs TRBV7-3 and TRBJ2-3; 10 bases are a match to TRBD2. Unmatched junction bases numbered 1, after V lost 6 bases and J lost 1 base. CDR3 length equals 14 residues. Germline V gene lookup returns CDR1 SGHTA and CDR2 FQGTGA. CDR3 region: CASSLAGGTDTQYF. The CDR3 DNA reads TGTGCCAGCAGTCTAGCGGGGGGCACAGATACGCAGTATTTT.

This clonotype showed up just a few times. Sequence at one end of the junction differs from germline and may be a read error. J is TRBJ2-5 and V is TRBV28; TRBD2 aligns across 13 bases. Germline CDR1 is MDHEN and CDR2 is SYDVKM. The CDR3 extends over 19 amino acids. Here the CDR3 reads CTSSSGLAGVGLPPETQYF. CDR3 DNA sequence: TGTACCAGCAGTTCAGGACTAGCGGGGGTTGGACTACCGCCAGAGACCCAGTACTTC.

This clonotype was counted many times. The chain couples TRBV7-8 to TRBJ1-2; 8 bases map to TRBD1. The germline gives CDR1 SGHVS, CDR2 FQNEAQ. V lost 0 bases to trimming and J lost 7 bases; unmatched junction nucleotides: 13. The CDR3 runs 17 residues. CDR3 DNA: TGTGCCAGCAGCTTAGCCGGGACAGGAGACAAGGAGAGTGGCTACACCTTC. This encodes CASSLAGTGDKESGYTF.